This T cell receptor (beta chain) was captured by sequencing in a study of blood T cell repertoires in COVID-19. TCRdb keeps only in-frame clones here, not all; method: immunoSEQ multiplex PCR. The data hold 30,000 to 35,000 clones, with roughly 93% observed a single time. The CDR3 totals 16 residues. The germline V gene has CDR1 LNHDA and CDR2 SQIVND (reference sequence). The ends were cut back, 6 bases at V and 0 bases at J, with 16 bases in the middle. This rearrangement joins TRBV19 to TRBJ2-3, with D possibly being TRBD1 (7 bases). The origin of this receptor is a human donor in a cohort sampled during active COVID-19. Sequencing input: peripheral blood. The CDR3, as DNA: TGTGCCAGTAGACAACGGGCAGGGGGGAGCACAGATACGCAGTATTTT. Protein: CASRQRAGGSTDTQYF.